The T cell receptor beta chain under discussion was sequenced for a study of long-term antiretroviral therapy in people with HIV. Trimming removed 3 bases from V and 3 bases from J, with 6 bases in between. There are 12 residues in the CDR3. The germline gives CDR1 KGHSH, CDR2 LQKENI. At minimum, one pre-ART and two post-ART PBMC samples were obtained from each donor. Researchers ran immunoSEQ v3.0 at survey level. Sequencing used immunoSEQ multiplex PCR; TCRdb keeps in-frame clones, though not all of them. The table includes tens of thousands of clones, just over 85% detected once. V and J are TRBV18 and TRBJ2-7, with D possibly matching TRBD1 (6 bases). This TCR was sampled from a man between 25 and 39 years old with HIV. Specimen: unsorted PBMCs, collected about 4.3 years after starting antiretroviral therapy. CDR3 residues: CASSPDSYEQYF. CDR3 nucleotides: TGTGCCAGCTCACCGGACAGCTACGAGCAGTACTTC.